The next 12 T cell receptor beta chains were all read from a single sample in a study of neurological immune-mediated disorders (dated by TCRdb to the late 2010s). Library preparation employed 5' RACE. TCRdb names Illumina HiSeq 2500 as the instrument used. In TCRdb, the public reads were trimmed at Q25 with fastp and aligned with MiXCR, with productive beta chains retained. Each entry merges the rows of one CDR3 protein and shows their most common DNA and genes. The sample data list 100,000 or so distinct CDR3 sequences, and around 3.3% of these were observed just once. Jointly, the top ten make up 5% to 6.5% of the sample. Material: PBMCs. These receptors all come from a woman younger than 30 with multiple sclerosis.

This clonotype was seen at least ten times. The CDR3 here is CASSPGLAGVYNEQFF. The DNA of the CDR3 is TGCGCCAGCAGCCCGGGACTAGCGGGAGTCTACAATGAGCAGTTCTTC. The rearrangement uses TRBV5-1 and TRBJ2-1, with 14 positions matching TRBD2. Germline CDR1 and CDR2: SGHRS and YFSETQ. With 4 bases clipped from V and 3 bases from J, the junction kept 3 bases outside the gene matches. The CDR3 consists of 16 residues. Full variable domain (remainder filled in from reference TRBV5-1 and TRBJ2-1): KAGVTQTPRYLIKTRGQQVTLSCSPISGHRSVSWYQQTPGQGLQFLFEYFSETQRNKGNFPGRFSGRQFSNSRSEMNVSTLELGDSALYLCASSPGLAGVYNEQFFGPGTRLTVL.

Many counts were recorded for this clonotype. The chain has TRBV4-1 and TRBJ1-2; D not certain. The CDR3 loop spans 15 amino acids. CDR1 is MGHRA, CDR2 YSYEKL, per germline. Trimming cost V 1 base and J 2 bases, with 11 bases left between them. CDR3 in amino acids: CASSQGLGPNYGYTF. CDR3 bases: TGCGCCAGCAGCCAAGGACTTGGTCCCAACTATGGCTACACCTTC.

This clonotype has a count of ten or more. The gene calls are TRBV2 and TRBJ2-3; tentatively, D is TRBD1 (6 bases). CDR1 is SNHLY, CDR2 FYNNEI, per germline. The CDR3 totals 15 residues. Trimming cost V 4 bases and J 0 bases, with 11 bases left between them. The CDR3 protein is CASSVQGGSTDTQYF. CDR3 DNA: TGTGCCAGCAGTGTACAGGGTGGGAGCACAGATACGCAGTATTTT.

This clonotype was detected ten times or more. The V call is TRBV20-1, the J call TRBJ1-1; D gene ambiguous. This CDR3 region has 13 residues. Trimming shortened V by 3 bases and J by 10 bases, and 18 bases separated the two germline ends. Germline CDR1 and CDR2: DFQATT and SNEGSKA (reference sequence). The CDR3 bases are TGCAGTGCTAGTGTCGAATCGAAGGTGGGAGCTTTCTTT. It translates to CSASVESKVGAFF.

This clonotype was recorded at least ten times. This chain uses TRBV3-1 with TRBJ2-5, with D perhaps TRBD2 (6 bases). The CDR3 length is 14 residues. V lost 4 bases to trimming and J lost 5 bases, with 14 bases between them. Germline CDR1 and CDR2: LGHDT and YNNKEL (reference sequence). CDR3: CASSLASAGETQYF. Written as DNA, the CDR3 is TGTGCCAGCAGCCTCGCCTCGGCGGGGGAGACCCAGTACTTC.

There are many counts of this clonotype. V usage is TRBV5-1 and J usage is TRBJ2-6, with D possibly TRBD2 on 6 matching bases. Trimming took off 3 bases at V and 0 bases at J, with 10 bases between the two ends. The CDR3 sequence is 16 residues long. Germline V gene lookup returns CDR1 SGHRS and CDR2 YFSETQ. CDR3 in DNA: TGCGCCAGCAGCTACGGGACTCCCTCTGGGGCCAACGTCCTGACTTTC. Translating gives CASSYGTPSGANVLTF.

Ten or more counts support this clonotype. This chain joins TRBV7-2 and TRBJ2-2; D tentatively fits TRBD1 or TRBD2 (5 bases each). V dropped 4 bases and J dropped 5 bases, with 11 bases sitting between them. CDR3 length: 14 amino acids. Germline V gives CDR1 SGHTA, CDR2 FQGNSA. CDR3 residues: CASSYRGVTGELFF. The CDR3 nucleotides read TGTGCCAGCAGCTACCGAGGGGTTACCGGGGAGCTGTTTTTT.

This clonotype was recorded many times. This rearrangement joins TRBV7-9 to TRBJ2-1, with D possibly TRBD1 on 6 matching bases. V was clipped by 1 base and J by 15 bases, with 10 bases between them. The CDR3 extends over 11 amino acids. Germline CDR1 and CDR2: SEHNR and FQNEAQ (reference sequence). The DNA for the CDR3 is TGTGCCAGCAGCTTAGGGGTAGGGGGGTTCTTC. It encodes CASSLGVGGFF. Filled out from reference TRBV7-9 and TRBJ2-1, the complete variable domain reads DTGVSQNPRHKITKRGQNVTFRCDPISEHNRLYWYRQTLGQGPEFLTYFQNEAQLEKSRLLSDRFSAERPKGSFSTLEIQRTEQGDSAMYLCASSLGVGGFFGPGTRLTVL.

This clonotype was seen ten or more times. V is TRBV21-1 and J is TRBJ1-1. TRBV21-1 is termed a pseudogene. This CDR3 contains 14 residues. CDR3 sequence reads: CASSKGYLNTEAFF. Here the CDR3 DNA reads TGTGCCAGCAGCAAAGGATACTTGAACACTGAAGCTTTCTTT.

This clonotype was found many times. The chain couples TRBV5-1 to TRBJ2-2; D is unclear. The CDR3 has 13 residues. The germline gives CDR1 SGHRS, CDR2 YFSETQ. V shed 0 bases and J shed 7 bases, with 7 bases lying between them. Here the CDR3 reads CASSLVAGGELFF. CDR3 nucleotide sequence: TGCGCCAGCAGCTTGGTCGCAGGCGGGGAGCTGTTTTTT. Full variable domain (remainder filled in from reference TRBV5-1 and TRBJ2-2): KAGVTQTPRYLIKTRGQQVTLSCSPISGHRSVSWYQQTPGQGLQFLFEYFSETQRNKGNFPGRFSGRQFSNSRSEMNVSTLELGDSALYLCASSLVAGGELFFGEGSRLTVL.

Ten or more counts support this clonotype. This chain uses TRBV20-1 with TRBJ1-5; 8 positions agree with TRBD1. Germline V gene sequence: CDR1 DFQATT, CDR2 SNEGSKA (reference sequence). CDR3 size: 13 residues. V trimming: 6 bases; J trimming: 4 bases; junction bases outside the gene matches: 5. In DNA form, the CDR3 reads TGCAGTGCAACGGGACAGGCAAATCAGCCCCAGCATTTT. Its translation is CSATGQANQPQHF.

This clonotype has a count of ten or more. CDR3 nucleotides: TGTGCCAGCAGAACCGGGGGGGCAGGCACCGGGGAGCTGTTTTTT. This sequence encodes CASRTGGAGTGELFF. The chain couples TRBV12-3 or TRBV12-4 to TRBJ2-2; 8 nucleotides agree with TRBD2. V dropped 6 bases and J dropped 4; count of bases not matched to a gene: 7. This CDR3 is built from 15 residues.